Below are 5 T cell receptor beta chains sequenced from a single sample in a study of cytomegalovirus exposure and HLA in healthy donors. A multiplex PCR was run with 60 Vbeta primers and 13 Jbeta primers. Produced via immunoSEQ multiplex PCR; TCRdb's table is partial and in-frame only. Among 95,000 to 150,000 clones listed, 66% were seen once. Sequencing was carried out using PBMCs. The receptors originated from a man in his late teens or twenties in good health and CMV-seronegative.

Only a few counts were recorded for this clone. V is TRBV19 and J is TRBJ1-1; D possibly corresponds to TRBD1 (5 bases). The V end was cut by 7 bases, the J end by 2 bases, with 14 bases between. This CDR3 is built from 14 residues. Germline V gene lookup returns CDR1 LNHDA and CDR2 SQIVND (reference sequence). The CDR3 spells CASMPRDINTEAFF. In nucleotides, the CDR3 is TGTGCCAGTATGCCCAGGGATATTAACACTGAAGCTTTCTTT.

This clone came up a few times. The chain is built from TRBV7-9 and TRBJ2-7; 7 bases map to TRBD2. Germline lookup yields CDR1 SEHNR and CDR2 FQNEAQ (reference sequence). This CDR3 spans 15 amino acids. Trimming cost V 6 bases and J 3 bases; bases outside gene matches: 11. CDR3 bases: TGTGCCAGCAGGCCTAGTCGGGGGGTGGGCTACGAGCAGTACTTC. Protein sequence: CASRPSRGVGYEQYF.

V usage is TRBV18 and J usage is TRBJ2-1; D perhaps matches TRBD2 (5 bases). Between the trimmed V and J ends, which lost 0 bases and 10 bases, there was a span of 16 bases. CDR3 length: 15 amino acids. Germline CDR1 is KGHSH and CDR2 is LQKENI. The CDR3 region is CASSPPGLAWSEQFF. CDR3 nucleotides: TGTGCCAGCTCACCACCCGGTCTAGCTTGGAGCGAGCAGTTCTTC. Drawing the rest from reference TRBV18 and TRBJ2-1, the complete variable domain is NAGVMQNPRHLVRRRGQEARLRCSPMKGHSHVYWYRQLPEEGLKFMVYLQKENIIDESGMPKERFSAEFPKEGPSILRIQQVVRGDSAAYFCASSPPGLAWSEQFFGPGTRLTVL.

The V call is TRBV7-8, the J call TRBJ2-7; possibly TRBD1 for D (6 bases). The CDR3 consists of 16 residues. CDR1 is SGHVS, CDR2 FQNEAQ, per germline. Deletions cut 2 bases from V and 3 bases from J, with 17 bases between. CDR3 nucleotide sequence: TGTGCCAGCAGCTTACGTATGGGGGCCCCAAGCTACGAGCAGTACTTC. Translated, it gives CASSLRMGAPSYEQYF.

This chain connects TRBV9 to TRBJ2-3; the D gene is possibly TRBD1 (6 bases). CDR3 length: 14 amino acids. The V gene lost 0 bases and the J gene lost 4 bases, with 9 bases spanning the gap. Germline V lookup: CDR1 SGDLS, CDR2 YYNGEE. Here the CDR3 reads CASSVEGDPDTQYF. The CDR3 bases are TGTGCCAGCAGCGTAGAGGGGGACCCAGATACGCAGTATTTT. The full variable domain, with the rest looked up from reference TRBV9 and TRBJ2-3, is DSGVTQTPKHLITATGQRVTLRCSPRSGDLSVYWYQQSLDQGLQFLIQYYNGEERAKGNILERFSAQQFPDLHSELNLSSLELGDSALYFCASSVEGDPDTQYFGPGTRLTVL.